Listed here are 26 T cell receptor beta chains from one sample, sequenced in a study of identical twins. Each CDR3 protein gets one entry after TCRdb re-called the 5' RACE reads with MiXCR. The repertoire has a few hundred thousand distinct CDR3 sequences, more than 9% of them found once; the top ten carry around 3.2%. The same data also contributed to another study, on yellow fever vaccine responses in identical twins.

Material for sequencing was PBMCs. These receptors were taken from a woman younger than 30 in good health.

This clonotype was counted at least ten times. The DNA of the CDR3 is TGTGCCAGCAGTGAAGCGGCCGGGACCCTATTGGGGGCCCAGTACTTC. Its translation: CASSEAAGTLLGAQYF. The chain is built from TRBV6-1 and TRBJ2-5; TRBD1 or TRBD2 may be the D gene (5 bases each). This CDR3 comprises 16 residues. Germline assignment: CDR1 MNHNS and CDR2 SASEGT. V was pared by 0 bases and J by 9 bases, with 20 bases between.

This clonotype was counted between two and nine times. The chain combines TRBV29-1 with TRBJ2-1; 9 bases map to TRBD2. V was pared by 5 bases and J by 6 bases, with 8 bases of the junction left unmatched. The CDR3 has 14 amino acids. Germline loops: CDR1 SQVTM, CDR2 ANQGSEA. The CDR3, as DNA: TGCAGCGTTAGTTTTAGCGGGAGTCTCAATGAGCAGTTCTTC. This gives the protein CSVSFSGSLNEQFF.

The genes are TRBV20-1 and TRBJ2-7, with 10 bases aligning to TRBD2. The ends lost 3 bases at V and 0 bases at J; junction bases unmatched: 5. This CDR3 has 15 residues. CDR1 and CDR2 from the germline V gene are DFQATT and SNEGSKA (reference sequence). The chain's CDR3 is CSARTSGWSSYEQYF. The CDR3 bases are TGCAGTGCTAGGACTAGCGGGTGGAGCTCCTACGAGCAGTACTTC.

This clonotype was counted ten times or more. This chain links TRBV9 with TRBJ2-3; D unclear. Germline V gives CDR1 SGDLS, CDR2 YYNGEE. Trimming took off 4 bases at V and 1 base at J, with 13 bases between the two ends. The CDR3 loop spans 15 amino acids. The DNA for the CDR3 is TGTGCCAGCAGCCCCGCAGGACGGGGCACAGATACGCAGTATTTT. Amino acids: CASSPAGRGTDTQYF.

This clonotype was seen at least ten times. Here the CDR3 DNA reads TGTGCCAGCAGTGAACGGACCAGTCCCACAGATACGCAGTATTTT. Protein sequence: CASSERTSPTDTQYF. The chain joins TRBV6-4 to TRBJ2-3; D gene uncertain. Between the trimmed V and J ends, which lost 3 bases and 2 bases, there was a span of 12 bases. The germline CDR1 and CDR2 sequences are MRHNA and SNTAGT. This CDR3 comprises 15 residues.

This clonotype was found many times. In DNA, the CDR3 is TGTGCCAGCAGCCAAGTGCGACAGAACACCGGGGAGCTGTTTTTT. As protein: CASSQVRQNTGELFF. The chain carries TRBV4-2 and TRBJ2-2; D is unresolved. CDR3 length equals 15 residues. Germline-derived CDR1 and CDR2 are LGHNA and YNFKEQ. V lost 1 base and J lost 1, with 7 bases in between.

The chain is built from TRBV19 and TRBJ1-6; 8 bases fit TRBD1. CDR1 and CDR2 (germline): LNHDA, SQIVND (reference sequence). V shed 5 bases, J shed 7 bases, and the junction held 10 bases outside the gene matches. The CDR3 loop spans 16 amino acids. The CDR3, as DNA: TGTGCCAGTAGTCCTCCCGGACAGGGAGGAAATTCACCCCTCCACTTT. This sequence encodes CASSPPGQGGNSPLHF.

Concerning this clonotype itself: A much bigger clone sits one base away, suggesting this may be a read error. The chain carries TRBV6-2 or TRBV6-3 and TRBJ2-3; D remains ambiguous. The CDR3 spans 12 residues. CDR1 is MNHEY, CDR2 SVGEGT, per germline. The CDR3 bases are TGTGCCAGCAGTGAGTTTCCAGAAACGCAGTATTTT. Protein sequence: CASSEFPETQYF.

This clonotype has ten or more counts. The gene calls are TRBV27 and TRBJ1-1; the D gene is possibly TRBD1 (5 bases). Germline-derived CDR1 and CDR2 are MNHEY and SMNVEV (reference sequence). Trimming cost V 5 bases and J 3 bases, with 13 bases left between them. CDR3 length equals 14 residues. CDR3 amino acids: CASSLGIGDTEAFF. The CDR3 nucleotides read TGTGCCAGCAGTCTCGGGATAGGGGACACTGAAGCTTTCTTT.

J is TRBJ2-6 and V is TRBV9, with D hard to call. Germline V CDR1 and CDR2: SGDLS, YYNGEE. The CDR3 consists of 17 residues. V was pared by 4 bases and J by 3 bases, with 17 bases between. The CDR3 spells CASSPRQGRLGANVLTF. CDR3 DNA sequence: TGTGCCAGCAGCCCTAGACAAGGCCGCCTTGGGGCCAACGTCCTGACTTTC.

This clonotype was observed a handful of times. The V and J genes are TRBV12-3 or TRBV12-4 and TRBJ2-7; 8 nucleotides match TRBD2. The CDR3 runs 14 residues. With 8 bases clipped from V and 4 bases from J, the junction kept 10 bases outside the gene matches. The CDR3 is CASGAGGGSYEQYF. The CDR3 DNA reads TGTGCCAGCGGGGCGGGAGGAGGGTCTTACGAGCAGTACTTC.

This clonotype was found a few times. The chain joins TRBV20-1 to TRBJ2-1; 10 nucleotides line up with TRBD1. Trimming at V came to 1 base and at J to 8 bases, leaving 14 bases not matched to a gene. CDR3 length: 17 residues. Germline V gene sequence: CDR1 DFQATT, CDR2 SNEGSKA (reference sequence). DNA for the CDR3: TGCAGTGCTAGAGCCCCGGGGGACAGGGGTTCTTTCTATGAGCAGTTCTTC. This encodes CSARAPGDRGSFYEQFF.

The rearrangement joins TRBV20-1 to TRBJ2-7; tentatively, D is TRBD1 (5 bases). CDR1 is DFQATT and CDR2 is SNEGSKA in the germline V gene (reference sequence). Trimming removed 4 bases at V and 1 base at J, with 14 bases between. This CDR3 region has 14 residues. This chain's CDR3 is CSAIPGRVSYEQYF. CDR3 bases: TGCAGTGCTATCCCCGGCAGGGTATCCTACGAGCAGTACTTC.

This chain uses TRBV2 with TRBJ2-3; 12 bases are a match to TRBD2. The CDR3 has 16 amino acids. Germline assignment: CDR1 SNHLY and CDR2 FYNNEI. Trimming took 6 bases from V and 7 from J; bases not matched to a gene: 11. The CDR3 sequence is CASRRSTSGGRNTQYF. The CDR3 DNA follows: TGTGCCAGCAGGAGGAGTACTAGCGGGGGGCGAAATACGCAGTATTTT.

This clonotype was counted only a few times. The chain carries TRBV14 and TRBJ2-1, with D perhaps given as TRBD1 or TRBD2 (5 bases each). Trimming took off 4 bases at V and 8 bases at J, with 24 bases between the two ends. Germline CDR1 reads SGHDN; CDR2 reads FVKESK. There are 17 residues in the CDR3. CDR3 in DNA: TGTGCCAGCAGCCCTTTACGTACCAAAGAGGGGATGGATGAGCAGTTCTTC. Translation gives CASSPLRTKEGMDEQFF.

This sequence joins TRBV7-9 and TRBJ2-5; TRBD2 matches 9 bases. CDR3 length: 16 amino acids. Germline trimming cut 5 bases from V and 5 bases from J; bases unmatched to any gene: 12. Germline V CDR1 and CDR2: SEHNR, FQNEAQ (reference sequence). CDR3 sequence: CASSRISGGLGETQYF. The CDR3 DNA reads as TGTGCCAGCAGCCGCATTAGCGGGGGCCTTGGGGAGACCCAGTACTTC.

In this sample, this clonotype turned up a few times. This chain links TRBV29-1 with TRBJ2-7, with D possibly being TRBD1 or TRBD2 (6 bases each). Trimming took 4 bases from V and 3 from J, leaving 13 bases between them. The CDR3 consists of 13 residues. The germline CDR1 and CDR2 sequences are SQVTM and ANQGSEA. CDR3 in amino acids: CSVVWGANYEQYF. CDR3 in DNA: TGCAGCGTTGTATGGGGGGCAAACTACGAGCAGTACTTC.

This clonotype has just a few counts. V usage is TRBV5-1 and J usage is TRBJ1-1; D is possibly TRBD1 (5 bases). The CDR3 covers 15 residues. Looked up from germline, CDR1 is SGHRS and CDR2 is YFSETQ. Trimming removed 0 bases at V and 3 bases at J, with 12 bases between. The CDR3 region is CASSLASTGHTEAFF. The CDR3 bases are TGCGCCAGCAGCTTGGCCAGTACGGGGCACACTGAAGCTTTCTTT.

The chain links TRBV5-1 to TRBJ2-6, with 9 bases identical to TRBD1. Germline CDR1 is SGHRS and CDR2 is YFSETQ. There are 19 residues in the CDR3. With 0 bases clipped from V and 1 base from J, the junction kept 8 bases outside the gene matches. The CDR3 region is CASSLGTGGAKSGANVLTF. CDR3 nucleotides: TGCGCCAGCAGCTTGGGCACAGGGGGCGCTAAGTCTGGGGCCAACGTCCTGACTTTC.

The chain employs TRBV28 and TRBJ1-1; possibly TRBD1 for D (5 bases). The germline V and J ends were trimmed by 4 bases and 1 base, with 10 bases remaining between them. The CDR3 sequence is 14 residues long. The germline gives CDR1 MDHEN, CDR2 SYDVKM. CDR3 amino acids: CASSSGRGNTEAFF. CDR3 coding DNA: TGTGCCAGCAGTTCGGGACGGGGGAACACTGAAGCTTTCTTT.

Many counts were recorded for this clonotype. This chain joins TRBV7-2 and TRBJ2-7; D call uncertain. This CDR3 spans 13 amino acids. The germline V and J ends were trimmed by 6 bases and 6 bases, with 15 bases remaining between them. Germline loops: CDR1 SGHTA, CDR2 FQGNSA. In DNA, the CDR3 is TGTGCCAGCAGACCGGACGGTATGGTCGAGCAGTACTTC. Protein product: CASRPDGMVEQYF.

The chain recombines TRBV14 with TRBJ2-5; D might be TRBD1 (6 bases). V was clipped by 3 bases and J by 5 bases, with 19 bases between them. Per germline, CDR1 SGHDN and CDR2 FVKESK. CDR3 size: 16 residues. The CDR3 loop is CASSHLSWGLIETQYF. The CDR3 region has the DNA TGTGCCAGCAGCCACCTGTCTTGGGGGCTTATTGAGACCCAGTACTTC.

This clonotype occurred a few times. The rearrangement links TRBV5-1 to TRBJ2-2; perhaps TRBD1 as D (7 bases). The ends were cut back, 4 bases at V and 7 bases at J, with 14 bases in the middle. The CDR3 sequence is 14 residues long. In germline, CDR1 is SGHRS, CDR2 YFSETQ. The chain's CDR3 is CASSTRQGGGELFF. CDR3 in DNA: TGCGCCAGCAGCACCCGACAGGGAGGCGGGGAGCTGTTTTTT.

This clonotype was found a few times. The chain has TRBV7-3 and TRBJ2-7; D not resolved. CDR3 length equals 12 residues. The V and J ends lost 2 bases and 6 bases respectively, with 8 bases between them. Germline loops: CDR1 SGHTA, CDR2 FQGTGA. The CDR3 loop is CASSLPGSEQYF. The CDR3 region has the DNA TGTGCCAGCAGCTTACCGGGTTCCGAGCAGTACTTC.

This clonotype was seen many times. V gene TRBV12-3 or TRBV12-4 combines with J gene TRBJ1-1; D gene unclear. V lost 2 bases and J 6 bases, leaving 10 bases between the germline ends. The CDR3 is 13 amino acids. CDR3 sequence (DNA): TGTGCCAGCAGTTTACTGGGTTCCGCTGAAGCTTTCTTT. Protein sequence: CASSLLGSAEAFF.

The gene calls are TRBV5-1 and TRBJ2-5; 12 nucleotides agree with TRBD2. After removal of 4 bases from V and 4 bases from J, the junction contained 11 bases not matched to a gene. Germline assignment: CDR1 SGHRS and CDR2 YFSETQ. The CDR3 covers 17 residues. The CDR3 region is CASSPPLAGGPSETQYF. The CDR3 DNA reads TGCGCCAGCAGCCCGCCTCTAGCGGGAGGGCCCTCAGAGACCCAGTACTTC.